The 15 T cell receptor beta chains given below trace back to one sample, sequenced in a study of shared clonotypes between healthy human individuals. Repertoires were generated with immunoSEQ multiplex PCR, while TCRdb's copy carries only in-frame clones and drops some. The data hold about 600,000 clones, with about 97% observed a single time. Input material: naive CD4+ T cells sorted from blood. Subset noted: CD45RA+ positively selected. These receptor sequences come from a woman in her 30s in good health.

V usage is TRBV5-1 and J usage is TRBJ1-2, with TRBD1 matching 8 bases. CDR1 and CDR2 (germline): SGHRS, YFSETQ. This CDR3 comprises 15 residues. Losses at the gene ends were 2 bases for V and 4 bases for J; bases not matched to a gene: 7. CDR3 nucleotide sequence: TGCGCCAGCAGCTTATTAGGACAGGGAGGCTATGGCTACACCTTC. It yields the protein CASSLLGQGGYGYTF.

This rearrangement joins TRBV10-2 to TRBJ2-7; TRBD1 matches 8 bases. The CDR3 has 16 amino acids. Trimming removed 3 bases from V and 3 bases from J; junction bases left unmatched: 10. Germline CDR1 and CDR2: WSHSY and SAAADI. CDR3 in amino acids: CASSDRDRRTNYEQYF. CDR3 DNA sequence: TGCGCCAGCAGTGACCGGGACAGGCGGACCAACTACGAGCAGTACTTC.

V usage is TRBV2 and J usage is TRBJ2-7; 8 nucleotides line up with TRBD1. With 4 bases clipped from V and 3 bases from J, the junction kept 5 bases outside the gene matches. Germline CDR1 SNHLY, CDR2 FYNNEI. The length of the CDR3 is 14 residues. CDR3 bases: TGTGCCAGCAGTGGAGGGACAGGCTTCTACGAGCAGTACTTC. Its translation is CASSGGTGFYEQYF.

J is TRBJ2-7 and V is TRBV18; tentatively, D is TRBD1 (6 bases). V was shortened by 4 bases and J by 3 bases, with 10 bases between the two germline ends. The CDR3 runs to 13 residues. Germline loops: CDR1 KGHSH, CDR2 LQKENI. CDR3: CASSRQGNYEQYF. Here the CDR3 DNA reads TGTGCCAGCTCACGGCAGGGGAACTACGAGCAGTACTTC.

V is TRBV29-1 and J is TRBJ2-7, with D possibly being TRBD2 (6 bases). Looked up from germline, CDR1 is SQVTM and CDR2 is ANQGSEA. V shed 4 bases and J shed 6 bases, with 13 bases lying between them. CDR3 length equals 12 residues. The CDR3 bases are TGCAGCGTTGGAAGGGAGGCTGGCGAGCAGTACTTC. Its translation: CSVGREAGEQYF.

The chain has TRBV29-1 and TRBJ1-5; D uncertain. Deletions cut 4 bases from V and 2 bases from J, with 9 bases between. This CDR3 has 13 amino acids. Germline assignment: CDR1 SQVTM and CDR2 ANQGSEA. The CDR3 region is CSVAADGNQPQHF. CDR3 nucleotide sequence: TGCAGCGTTGCGGCTGACGGCAATCAGCCCCAGCATTTT.

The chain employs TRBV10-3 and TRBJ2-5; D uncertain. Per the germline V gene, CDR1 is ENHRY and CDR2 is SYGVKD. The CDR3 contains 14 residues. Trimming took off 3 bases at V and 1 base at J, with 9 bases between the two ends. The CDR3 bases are TGTGCCATCAGTGATGTGTCAGTCCAAGAGACCCAGTACTTC. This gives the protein CAISDVSVQETQYF.

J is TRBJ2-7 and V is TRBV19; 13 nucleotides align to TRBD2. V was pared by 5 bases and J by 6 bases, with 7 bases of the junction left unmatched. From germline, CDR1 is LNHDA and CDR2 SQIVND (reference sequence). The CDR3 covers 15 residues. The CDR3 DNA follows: TGTGCCAGTAGTCGCGGACTAGCGGGAGAACGCGAGCAGTACTTC. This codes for CASSRGLAGEREQYF.

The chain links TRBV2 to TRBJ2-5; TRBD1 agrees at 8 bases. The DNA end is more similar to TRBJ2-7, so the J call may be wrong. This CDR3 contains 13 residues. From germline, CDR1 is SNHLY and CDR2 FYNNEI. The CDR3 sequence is CASSPQGAHEQYF. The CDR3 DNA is TGTGCCAGCAGTCCGCAGGGGGCTCACGAGCAGTACTTC.

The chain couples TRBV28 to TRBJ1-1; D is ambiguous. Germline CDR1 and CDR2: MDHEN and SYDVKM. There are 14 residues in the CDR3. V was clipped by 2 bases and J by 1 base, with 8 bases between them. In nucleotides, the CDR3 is TGTGCCAGCAGTTTACATACAGAGAACACTGAAGCTTTCTTT. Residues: CASSLHTENTEAFF.

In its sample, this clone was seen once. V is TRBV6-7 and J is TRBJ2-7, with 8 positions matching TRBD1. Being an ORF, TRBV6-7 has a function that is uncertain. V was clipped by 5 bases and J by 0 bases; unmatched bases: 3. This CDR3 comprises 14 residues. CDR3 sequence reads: CASSRTGSSYEQYF. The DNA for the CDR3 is TGTGCCAGCAGTCGGACAGGGTCCTCCTACGAGCAGTACTTC.

CDR3 coding DNA: TGTGCCAGCAGTTTCAACAGGAACACTGAAGCTTTCTTT. The encoded protein is CASSFNRNTEAFF. This chain connects TRBV27 to TRBJ1-1; D is unresolved. V was cut by 3 bases and J by 1 base, with 6 bases left in between. The CDR3 is made up of 13 amino acids. The germline CDR1 and CDR2 sequences are MNHEY and SMNVEV (reference sequence).

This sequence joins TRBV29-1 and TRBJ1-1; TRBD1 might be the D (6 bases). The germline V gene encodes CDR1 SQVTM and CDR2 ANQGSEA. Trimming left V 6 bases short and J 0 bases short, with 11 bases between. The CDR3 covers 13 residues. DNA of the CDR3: TGCAGCGTGACGGACAGTATGAACACTGAAGCTTTCTTT. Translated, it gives CSVTDSMNTEAFF.

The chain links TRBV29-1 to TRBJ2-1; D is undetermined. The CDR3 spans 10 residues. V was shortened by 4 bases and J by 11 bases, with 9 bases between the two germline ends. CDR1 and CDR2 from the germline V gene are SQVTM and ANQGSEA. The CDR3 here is CSVGTRQQFF. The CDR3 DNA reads TGCAGCGTTGGGACGCGCCAGCAGTTCTTC.

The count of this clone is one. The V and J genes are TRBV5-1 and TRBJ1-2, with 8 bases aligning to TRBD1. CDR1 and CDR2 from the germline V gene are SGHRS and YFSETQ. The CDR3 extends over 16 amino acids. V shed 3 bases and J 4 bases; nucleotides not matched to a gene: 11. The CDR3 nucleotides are TGCGCCAGCAGCTACCACAGCATGGGACAGGCCTATGGCTACACCTTC. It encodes CASSYHSMGQAYGYTF.